The following is a T cell receptor (beta chain) sequence with its context. CDR3 length equals 12 residues. The V end was cut by 4 bases, the J end by 4 bases, with 5 bases between. The germline V gene encodes CDR1 PRHDT and CDR2 FYEKMQ (reference sequence). Only in-frame clones appear in the TCRdb table, and some are missing; sequencing was by immunoSEQ multiplex PCR. The profile shows some 350,000 clones, around 89% of them singletons. The data were taken from a study of blood T cell repertoires in COVID-19. The source of this sequence is a man aged 18 to 30 with active or convalescent COVID-19. The rearrangement joins TRBV13 to TRBJ1-3, with D uncertain. The sequencing input was peripheral blood. The CDR3 nucleotides are TGTGCCAGCAGCTCCGGGGGAAACACCATATATTTT. Protein: CASSSGGNTIYF. The whole variable domain, filled in from reference TRBV13 and TRBJ1-3, reads AAGVIQSPRHLIKEKRETATLKCYPIPRHDTVYWYQQGPGQDPQFLISFYEKMQSDKGSIPDRFSAQQFSDYHSELNMSSLELGDSALYFCASSSGGNTIYFGEGSWLTVV.